The entry below gives a single T cell receptor beta chain sequence along with its context. Germline values: CDR1 SGHRS, CDR2 YFSETQ. There are 19 residues in the CDR3. J lost 1 base, V lost 4 bases, and 17 bases had no gene match. This sample stems from a study of blood T cell repertoires in COVID-19. Overall study: The samples span acute and convalescent COVID-19 from the United States, Italy and Spain.

Assay: immunoSEQ multiplex PCR; the TCRdb copy retains only in-frame clones and omits some. The sample carries over 200,000 clones, approximately 90% recorded once. The sequenced sample consisted of peripheral blood. V gene TRBV5-1 combines with J gene TRBJ2-1; TRBD2 matches at 7 bases. The receptor's source is a woman aged 40 to 50 who had recovered from COVID-19. The CDR3 DNA sequence: TGCGCCAGCAGCCCGGCGGGAGCCGGGCTGTCGAGTTCCTACAATGAGCAGTTCTTC. This translates into CASSPAGAGLSSSYNEQFF.